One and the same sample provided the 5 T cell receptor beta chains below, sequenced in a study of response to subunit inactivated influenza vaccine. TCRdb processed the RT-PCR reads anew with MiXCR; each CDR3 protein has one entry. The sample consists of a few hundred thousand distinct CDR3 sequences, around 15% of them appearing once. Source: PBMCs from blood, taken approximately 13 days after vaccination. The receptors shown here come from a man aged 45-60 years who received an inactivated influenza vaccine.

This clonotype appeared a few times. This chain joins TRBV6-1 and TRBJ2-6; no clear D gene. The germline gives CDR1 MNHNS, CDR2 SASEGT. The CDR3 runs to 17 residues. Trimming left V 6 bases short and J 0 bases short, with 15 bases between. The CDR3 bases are TGTGCCAGCAGAACCCTCGAGGTCCTCTCTGGGGCCAACGTCCTGACTTTC. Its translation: CASRTLEVLSGANVLTF.

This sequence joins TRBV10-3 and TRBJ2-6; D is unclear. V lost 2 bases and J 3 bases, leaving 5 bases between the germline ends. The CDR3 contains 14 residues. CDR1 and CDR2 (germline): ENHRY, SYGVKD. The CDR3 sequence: CAISEGFGANVLTF. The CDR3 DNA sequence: TGTGCCATCAGTGAGGGTTTTGGGGCCAACGTCCTGACTTTC.

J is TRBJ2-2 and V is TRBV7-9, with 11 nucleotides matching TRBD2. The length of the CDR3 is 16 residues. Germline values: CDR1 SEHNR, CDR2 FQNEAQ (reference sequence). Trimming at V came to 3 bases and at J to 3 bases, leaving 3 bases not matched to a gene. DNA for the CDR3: TGTGCCAGCAGCTTTGCTAGCGGGAGGTACACCGGGGAGCTGTTTTTT. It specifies CASSFASGRYTGELFF.

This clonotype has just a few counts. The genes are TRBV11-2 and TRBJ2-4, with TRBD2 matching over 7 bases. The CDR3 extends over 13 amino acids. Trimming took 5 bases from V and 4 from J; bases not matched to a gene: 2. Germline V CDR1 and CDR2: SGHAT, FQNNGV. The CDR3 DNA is TGTGCCAGCAGCCAGGGACTAAAAAACATTCAGTACTTC. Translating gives CASSQGLKNIQYF.

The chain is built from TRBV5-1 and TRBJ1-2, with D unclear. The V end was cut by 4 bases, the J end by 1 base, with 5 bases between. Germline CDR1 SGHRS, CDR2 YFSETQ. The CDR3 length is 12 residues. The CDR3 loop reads CASSDGNYGYTF. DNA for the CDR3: TGCGCCAGCAGCGACGGTAACTATGGCTACACCTTC.